This T cell receptor beta chain was sequenced for a study of shared clonotypes between healthy human individuals. Every subset had its genomic DNA shared out evenly among several immunoSEQ plates. Template for every sorted-subset replicate PCR totaled 200 to 250 ng DNA, roughly 30,000 T cell genomes. Only in-frame clones appear in the TCRdb table, and some are missing; sequencing was by immunoSEQ multiplex PCR. The sample holds approximately 1.5 million clones; roughly 98% are singletons and the top ten take about 0.42%. V was cut by 2 bases and J by 0 bases, with 14 bases left in between. The CDR3 runs 18 residues. Germline V CDR1 and CDR2: MDHEN, SYDVKM. Study-level points and caveats: Several donors held about 5% of naive CD4 clonotypes in common. The expectation was that sequencing depth would affect clonotype sharing among donors.

About this clone: Its antigen is not known.

V is TRBV28 and J is TRBJ2-6; D might be TRBD1 (5 bases). Sequenced sample: naive CD4+ T cells sorted from blood. Subset here: CD45RA+ positively selected. This receptor was obtained from a man aged 30 to 39 in good health. CDR3 amino acids: CASSLVQGFTSGANVLTF. The CDR3 bases are TGTGCCAGCAGTTTAGTTCAGGGCTTTACCTCTGGGGCCAACGTCCTGACTTTC.